These 6 T cell receptor beta chains came from one sample sequenced in a study of blood T cell repertoires in COVID-19 (dated by TCRdb to the early 2020s). Preparation of the library involved the immunoSEQ multiplex PCR assay. Imported from immuneACCESS, the table was reduced by TCRdb to in-frame sequences with V and J called. These copies leave out some clones; in studies compared against another copy, an unresolved V gene accounts for under half, and the cause of the remainder is not known. The sample yields a few hundred thousand clones; about 88% were counted once. The ten largest clonotypes hold approximately 4.5% of the sample. Source material: PBMCs or T cells enriched from blood (not recorded which). Receptors originate from a man aged 25 to 40 with acute COVID-19.

This sequence joins TRBV19 and TRBJ1-2; 8 positions match TRBD1. The CDR3 is 13 amino acids. The ends lost 10 bases at V and 7 bases at J; junction bases unmatched: 11. The germline CDR1 and CDR2 sequences are LNHDA and SQIVND (reference sequence). CDR3 sequence: CATGDRRPGGYTF. The CDR3 DNA sequence: TGTGCCACGGGGGACAGGCGGCCGGGTGGCTACACCTTC.

The V call is TRBV3-1 (or the pseudogene TRBV3-2), the J call TRBJ1-1, with TRBD1 matching 9 bases. Germline CDR1 reads LGHDT; CDR2 reads YNNKEL (reference sequence). The CDR3 consists of 15 residues. V lost 3 bases and J lost 2; bases outside the gene matches: 4. In DNA, the CDR3 is TGTGCCAGCAGCCAGGGACAGGGTGAAAACACTGAAGCTTTCTTT. Translated: CASSQGQGENTEAFF.

The V and J genes are TRBV6-2 or TRBV6-3 and TRBJ1-1, with TRBD1 identical over 7 bases. The length of the CDR3 is 21 residues. In germline, CDR1 is MNHEY, CDR2 SVGEGT. After removal of 0 bases from V and 1 base from J, the junction contained 20 bases not matched to a gene. CDR3 sequence: CASSYSVTLDRMANENTEAFF. The CDR3 DNA reads TGTGCCAGCAGTTACTCGGTCACCCTGGACAGGATGGCAAATGAGAACACTGAAGCTTTCTTT.

V is TRBV18 and J is TRBJ1-2; D gene uncertain. The V end lost 2 bases, the J end lost 1 base, and 11 bases lay between the germline ends. The germline V gene encodes CDR1 KGHSH and CDR2 LQKENI. The CDR3 contains 15 residues. CDR3 loop: CASSPAVGSNYGYTF. CDR3 DNA: TGTGCCAGCTCACCAGCGGTGGGGAGTAACTATGGCTACACCTTC.

The chain recombines TRBV10-2 with TRBJ1-3; 10 positions match TRBD1. Looked up from germline, CDR1 is WSHSY and CDR2 is SAAADI. The CDR3 has 19 amino acids. The J segment lost 0 bases and the V segment lost 8 bases, leaving 16 bases of the junction unmatched. CDR3 in amino acids: CASQRAGQGTPHSGNTIYF. The CDR3 bases are TGCGCCAGCCAGCGAGCGGGACAGGGGACGCCGCACTCTGGAAACACCATATATTTT.

The chain has TRBV3-1 (or the pseudogene TRBV3-2) and TRBJ2-1; D gene ambiguous. The CDR3 is 15 amino acids. Germline V gene lookup returns CDR1 LGHDT and CDR2 YNNKEL (reference sequence). V lost 0 bases and J lost 3, with 9 bases in between. The CDR3: CASSQDLNIYNEQFF. CDR3 nucleotides: TGTGCCAGCAGCCAAGATCTTAATATCTACAATGAGCAGTTCTTC.